This TCR beta chain is from a study of blood T cells in healthy people across ages. It was with a sample-barcoded 5' primer and a J-beta primer mix that a second PCR of roughly 7 to 12 cycles was run. Tagging of each cDNA molecule was performed by a template-switch adaptor with 12 random nucleotides. TCRdb itself ran the 5' RACE reads through MiXCR, one entry per CDR3 protein. The data show about 640,000 distinct CDR3 sequences, 58% seen once. Only a few counts were recorded for this clonotype. The ends were cut back, 5 bases at V and 5 bases at J, with 14 bases in the middle. Germline CDR1 and CDR2: SEHNR and FQNEAQ (reference sequence). The CDR3 has 14 residues.

The sequenced material came from blood. This receptor was identified in a man aged 55 to 70 in good health. J is TRBJ2-3 and V is TRBV7-9; perhaps TRBD1 as D (6 bases). The CDR3 DNA reads as TGTGCCAGCAGCCAGAGGACAGAAAGAGATACGCAGTATTTT. This sequence encodes CASSQRTERDTQYF.